This TCR beta chain was recovered during a study of shared clonotypes between healthy human individuals. Clones were sequenced by immunoSEQ multiplex PCR, and TCRdb holds only the in-frame ones, with some missing. Among roughly 850,000 clones listed, approximately 96% were seen once. The CDR3 is 14 amino acids. With 2 bases removed from V and 2 bases from J, the gap between germline ends came to 9 bases. The germline V gene has CDR1 KGHSY and CDR2 FQNENV. It was CD45RO-negative cells, positively selected for CCR7, that made up naive CD8 cells, with terminally differentiated effector memory CD45RA+ cells excluded. This clone has only one observation.

The sequence derives from a man aged 25-40 years in good health. The V call is TRBV16, the J call TRBJ1-1, with D possibly TRBD1 on 5 matching bases. The sequenced sample was naive CD8+ T cells sorted from blood. Here the CDR3 DNA reads TGTGCCAGCAGCCAAAGGCAGGGAAACACTGAAGCTTTCTTT. Protein sequence: CASSQRQGNTEAFF. Filled out from reference TRBV16 and TRBJ1-1, the complete variable domain reads GEEVAQTPKHLVRGEGQKAKLYCAPIKGHSYVFWYQQVLKNEFKFLISFQNENVFDETGMPKERFSAKCLPNSPCSLEIQATKLEDSAVYFCASSQRQGNTEAFFGQGTRLTVV.